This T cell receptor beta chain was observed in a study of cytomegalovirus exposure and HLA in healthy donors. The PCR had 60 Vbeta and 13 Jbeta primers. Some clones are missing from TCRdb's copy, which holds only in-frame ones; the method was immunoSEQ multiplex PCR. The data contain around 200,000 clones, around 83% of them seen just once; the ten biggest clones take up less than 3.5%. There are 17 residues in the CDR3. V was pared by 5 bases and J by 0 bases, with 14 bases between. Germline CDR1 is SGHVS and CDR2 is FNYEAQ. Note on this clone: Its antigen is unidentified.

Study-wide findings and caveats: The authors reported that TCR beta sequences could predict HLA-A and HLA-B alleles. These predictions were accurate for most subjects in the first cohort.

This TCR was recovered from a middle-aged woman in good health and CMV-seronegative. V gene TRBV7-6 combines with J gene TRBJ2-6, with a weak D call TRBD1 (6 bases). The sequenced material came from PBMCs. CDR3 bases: TGTGCCAGCAGCCGCGCGACAGGTGTCTCTGGGGCCAACGTCCTGACTTTC. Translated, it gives CASSRATGVSGANVLTF.